This record looks at one T cell receptor (beta chain) sequence and its context. These data are taken from a study of immune heterogeneity within non-small cell lung tumors. Template material for each sample was 550 to 700 ng of bulk tumor genomic DNA. Several widely spaced biopsies per primary tumor were taken during surgery. The study cohort was described as untreated, and its members had newly diagnosed non-small cell lung cancer. They went on to have curative surgery. The CDR3 runs to 12 residues. Trimming pared 6 bases from V and 12 bases from J, leaving 17 bases between. Germline V gene lookup returns CDR1 MNHNS and CDR2 SASEGT. Amplifying TCR beta CDR3 involved multiplex PCR carried out with 32 V and 13 J primers. In TCRdb, the multiplex PCR reads were re-called with MiXCR into one record per CDR3 protein. In the table there are roughly 2,600 distinct CDR3 sequences, roughly 41% of which are singletons.

Sequencing input: lung tumor tissue. This receptor was obtained from a woman aged 50 to 60 with non-small cell lung cancer. This chain links TRBV6-1 with TRBJ1-1, with D possibly being TRBD1 (6 bases). The CDR3 DNA sequence: TGTGCCAGCAGGATGACAGGCCAGGGAACTTTCTTT. It is translated as CASRMTGQGTFF.